This TCR beta chain was obtained from a study of blood T cell repertoires in COVID-19. This CDR3 comprises 15 residues. The V segment lost 4 bases and the J segment 6 bases; nucleotides outside the gene matches: 7. Germline V gives CDR1 MGHDK, CDR2 SYGVNS. Some clones are missing from TCRdb's copy, which holds only in-frame ones; the method was immunoSEQ multiplex PCR. Of tens of thousands of clones in the sample, more than 80% were seen once. Sequencing was carried out using peripheral blood. The V gene is TRBV25-1, the J gene TRBJ2-3; 10 bases match TRBD1. This receptor was identified in a human donor in a cohort sampled during active COVID-19. The CDR3 DNA reads as TGTGCCAGCAGTGCCGGGACAGGGGCTTCGGATACGCAGTATTTT. Translated, it gives CASSAGTGASDTQYF.